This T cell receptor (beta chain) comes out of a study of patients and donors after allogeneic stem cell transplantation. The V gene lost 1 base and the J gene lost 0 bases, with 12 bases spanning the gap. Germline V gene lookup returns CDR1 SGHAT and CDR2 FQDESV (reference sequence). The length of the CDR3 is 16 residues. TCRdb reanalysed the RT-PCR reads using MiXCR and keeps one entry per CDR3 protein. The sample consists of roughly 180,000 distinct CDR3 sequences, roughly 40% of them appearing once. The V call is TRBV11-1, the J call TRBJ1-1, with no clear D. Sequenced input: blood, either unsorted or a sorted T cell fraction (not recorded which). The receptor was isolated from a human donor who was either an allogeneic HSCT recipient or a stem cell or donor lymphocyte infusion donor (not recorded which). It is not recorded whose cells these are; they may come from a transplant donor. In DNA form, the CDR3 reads TGTGCCAGCAGCTTAGGTCGCTCCCCCATGAACACTGAAGCTTTCTTT. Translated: CASSLGRSPMNTEAFF. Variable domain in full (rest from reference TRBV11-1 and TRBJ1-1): EAEVAQSPRYKITEKSQAVAFWCDPISGHATLYWYRQILGQGPELLVQFQDESVVDDSQLPKDRFSAERLKGVDSTLKIQPAELGDSAMYLCASSLGRSPMNTEAFFGQGTRLTVV.